A selection of T cell receptor beta chains follows, all from one sample in a study of T-cell reconstitution after alpha-beta-depleted transplantation in children. MiXCR, run by TCRdb on the PCR reads, gives a single entry per CDR3 protein. There are 17,000 or so distinct CDR3 sequences in the sample; 12% occur only once, and 60% to 85% lies in the top ten. Sequenced here: PBMCs, mostly from graft donor cells, sampled 180 days after TCRalphabeta/CD19-depleted stem cell transplant. The origin of the receptors is a boy in the first two years of life who had a stem cell transplant for Wiskott-Aldrich syndrome, so the T cells may come from the graft donor. The CDR3 runs from the conserved cysteine through the conserved F or W. The D gene is left open where the match is weak. The size of a clone is reported for some rows only, either as once, few or many, or as a class for expanded clones.

>.|TRBJ2-3|TRBV11-2|many
CASSLTGNTDTQYF
TGTGCCAGCAGCCTGACTGGGAATACAGATACGCAGTATTTT
>.|TRBJ2-5|TRBV10-3|few
CAIQEGEKETQYF
TGTGCCATCCAAGAGGGGGAAAAAGAGACCCAGTACTTC
>TRBD2|TRBJ2-1|TRBV28|many
CASSLAGADNEQFF
TGTGCCAGCAGTTTAGCGGGAGCGGACAATGAGCAGTTCTTC
>.|TRBJ2-3|TRBV7-8|large
CASSLDLGDTQYF
TGTGCCAGCAGCTTAGATTTAGGGGATACGCAGTATTTT
>.|TRBJ1-4|TRBV4-1|.
CASSQEKLFF
TGCGCCAGCAGCCAGGAAAAACTGTTTTTT
>TRBD1|TRBJ2-2|TRBV24-1|few
CATSDLKGGQGALLNTGELFF
TGTGCCACCAGTGATTTGAAGGGGGGACAGGGGGCCCTCTTGAACACCGGGGAGCTGTTTTTT
>.|TRBJ1-5|TRBV24-1|.
CATSGAGEQPQHF
TGTGCCACCAGCGGGGCAGGGGAACAGCCCCAGCATTTT
>.|TRBJ1-1|TRBV27|many
CASREYREVGEAFF
TGTGCCAGCAGGGAATACAGGGAGGTCGGCGAAGCTTTCTTT
>TRBD1|TRBJ2-7|TRBV13|many
CASSFYSGTGTYEQYF
TGTGCCAGCAGCTTCTACTCCGGGACAGGGACCTACGAGCAGTACTTC
>.|TRBJ2-6|TRBV22-1|once
CGQGIVFGANVLTF
TGTGGACAGGGCATAGTCTTTGGGGCCAACGTCCTGACTTTC
>TRBD1|TRBJ2-7|TRBV6-1|many
CASRERQGAISYEQYF
TGTGCCAGCAGGGAACGACAGGGGGCGATCTCCTACGAGCAGTACTTC
>.|TRBJ1-1|TRBV20-1|many
CSARGNTEAFF
TGCAGTGCGAGGGGGAACACTGAAGCTTTCTTT
>.|TRBJ2-7|TRBV4-3|few
CASSQDSRGNYEQYF
TGCGCCAGCAGCCAAGATTCTCGGGGCAACTACGAGCAGTACTTC
>.|TRBJ1-5|TRBV27|many
CASSLYAPEGTKRGNQPQHF
TGTGCCAGCAGTCTGTACGCTCCCGAGGGGACAAAGAGGGGCAATCAGCCCCAGCATTTT
>.|TRBJ2-5|TRBV30|.
CASQGWETQYF
TGTGCCTCACAGGGATGGGAGACCCAGTACTTC
>TRBD1|TRBJ2-7|TRBV5-6|.
CAMGPRTGCYEQYF
TGTGCCATGGGCCCCCGGACAGGGTGCTACGAGCAGTACTTC
>.|TRBJ2-1|TRBV7-9|few
CASSLVGQPYNEQFF
TGTGCCAGCAGCTTAGTTGGGCAGCCCTACAATGAGCAGTTCTTC
>.|TRBJ1-1|TRBV7-6|many
CASSLVGGAEAFF
TGTGCCAGCAGCTTAGTCGGGGGCGCGGAAGCTTTCTTT
>TRBD1|TRBJ2-1|TRBV10-2|.
CASQGQGLMNEQFF
TGCGCCAGCCAGGGACAGGGGTTGATGAATGAGCAGTTCTTC
>.|TRBJ2-5|TRBV20-1|.
CSVFRETQYF
TGCAGTGTTTTTAGAGAGACCCAGTACTTC
>.|TRBJ1-3|TRBV28|many
CASSMTGTRGGNTIYF
TGTGCCAGCAGTATGACCGGGACAAGAGGTGGAAACACCATATATTTT
>.|TRBJ2-2|TRBV21-1|.
CASSTSGRDPGELFF
TGTGCCAGCAGCACTAGCGGGAGGGATCCCGGGGAGCTGTTTTTT
>.|TRBJ1-2|TRBV7-2|many
CASSLEDSNYGYTF
TGTGCCAGCAGCTTAGAGGACAGCAACTATGGCTACACCTTC
>TRBD1|TRBJ1-4|TRBV6-1|many
CASSHPSGGAEKLFF
TGTGCCAGCAGCCACCCATCAGGGGGCGCTGAAAAACTGTTTTTT
>TRBD1|TRBJ2-3|TRBV27|many
CASSSHRGFDTDTQYF
TGTGCCAGCAGTTCCCACAGGGGGTTCGACACAGATACGCAGTATTTT
>TRBD1|TRBJ2-7|TRBV7-9|many
CASSYKDRGTYEQYF
TGTGCCAGCAGCTATAAGGACAGGGGCACCTACGAGCAGTACTTC
>.|TRBJ2-3|TRBV5-1|many
CASSLGLRDTQYF
TGCGCCAGCAGCTTGGGACTACGGGATACGCAGTATTTT
>.|TRBJ2-5|TRBV20-1|few
CSARPQETQYF
TGCAGTGCCAGACCCCAAGAGACCCAGTACTTC
>TRBD1|TRBJ1-1|TRBV5-1|many
CASRGLPGQGYTEAFF
TGCGCCAGCAGGGGACTTCCGGGACAGGGATACACTGAAGCTTTCTTT
>.|TRBJ1-1|TRBV28|many
CASSLTTEAFF
TGTGCCAGCAGTTTAACCACTGAAGCTTTCTTT
>TRBD2|TRBJ2-7|TRBV12-3/TRBV12-4|few
CASSFTGGRATIYEQYF
TGTGCCAGCAGCTTCACGGGCGGGAGGGCCACTATCTACGAGCAGTACTTC
>TRBD2|TRBJ2-1|TRBV7-2|many
CASSSPRGGDFYNEQFF
TGTGCCAGCAGCTCCCCCCGTGGGGGGGACTTCTACAATGAGCAGTTCTTC
>.|TRBJ2-2|TRBV24-1|many
CATSDFWDGTGELFF
TGTGCCACCAGTGATTTTTGGGACGGCACCGGGGAGCTGTTTTTT
>.|TRBJ2-5|TRBV3-1|many
CASSLNFPRETQYF
TGTGCCAGCAGCCTTAACTTCCCAAGGGAGACCCAGTACTTC
>.|TRBJ1-5|TRBV6-2/TRBV6-3|many
CASTVQRDQPQHF
TGTGCCAGCACCGTCCAGAGGGATCAGCCCCAGCATTTT
>TRBD2|TRBJ2-1|TRBV3-1|many
CASSQVGTSAYNEQFF
TGTGCCAGCAGCCAAGTCGGGACTAGCGCTTACAATGAGCAGTTCTTC
>.|TRBJ1-2|TRBV7-9|many
CASSLRVRMRANYGYTF
TGTGCCAGCAGCCTCAGGGTTAGAATGCGAGCTAACTATGGCTACACCTTC
>.|TRBJ2-5|TRBV9|.
CASSVRGGEQETQYF
TGTGCCAGCAGCGTCAGGGGCGGGGAGCAAGAGACCCAGTACTTC
>.|TRBJ2-2|TRBV3-1|few
CASSQGRRTNTGELFF
TGTGCCAGCAGCCAAGGACGAAGGACCAACACCGGGGAGCTGTTTTTT